This TCR beta chain comes out of a study of T cells after yellow fever vaccination. The study, taken as a whole, reports: Some clonotypes were seen in both the CD4 and the CD8 compartments. These made up a small share and likely arose from convergent recombination.

The CDR3 consists of 13 residues. CDR1 is SGHTS, CDR2 YDEGEE, per germline. The V gene end was trimmed by 10 bases and the J gene end by 4 bases; junction bases not matched to a gene: 9. They built TCR cDNA with 5'RACE template switching, a step that put in a universal primer site and UMIs. TCRdb processed the 5' RACE reads anew with MiXCR; each CDR3 protein has one entry. The data contain 500,000 to 650,000 distinct CDR3 sequences, 9% to 15% of them singletons. This clonotype was seen at least ten times. Its antigen is undetermined. The chain recombines TRBV5-8 with TRBJ2-3; 7 nucleotides align to TRBD2. The receptor comes from a young man who received the YFV17D yellow fever vaccine. The sequencing used PBMCs, collected on the day of the yellow fever booster vaccination. DNA for the CDR3: TGTGCCGGGGGACTACTCGCCTCAGATACGCAGTATTTT. It is translated as CAGGLLASDTQYF.